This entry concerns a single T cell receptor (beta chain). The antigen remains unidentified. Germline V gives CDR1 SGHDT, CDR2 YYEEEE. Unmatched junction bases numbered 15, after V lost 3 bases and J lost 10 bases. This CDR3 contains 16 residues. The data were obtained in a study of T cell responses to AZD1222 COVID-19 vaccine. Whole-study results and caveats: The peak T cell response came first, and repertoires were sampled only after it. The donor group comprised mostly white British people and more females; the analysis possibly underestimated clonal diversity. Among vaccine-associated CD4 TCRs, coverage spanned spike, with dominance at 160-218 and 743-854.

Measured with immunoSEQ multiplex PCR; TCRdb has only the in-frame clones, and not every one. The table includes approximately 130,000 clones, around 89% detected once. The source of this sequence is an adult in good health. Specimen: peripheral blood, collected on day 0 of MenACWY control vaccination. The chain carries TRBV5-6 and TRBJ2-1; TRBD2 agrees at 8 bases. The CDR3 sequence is CASSYSKSGRIVEQFF. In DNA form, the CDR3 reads TGTGCCAGCAGCTACTCGAAGAGCGGGAGAATCGTGGAGCAGTTCTTC.